The rows below give T cell receptor beta chains drawn from one sample of a study of cytomegalovirus exposure and HLA in healthy donors. Profiling relied on immunoSEQ multiplex PCR, and the TCRdb table lists in-frame clones only, not all of them. In the table there are about 120,000 clones, approximately 89% of which are singletons. The sequenced material came from PBMCs. The receptors originated from a woman aged 18-29 years in good health and CMV-seronegative. Both conserved end residues are part of each CDR3. A D gene is named only where the DNA matches it firmly.

cdr3_aa cdr3_nt v_call d_call j_call
CASSRDRGLEFYTF TGTGCCAGCAGCCGGGACAGGGGTCTAGAGTTCTACACCTTC TRBV2 TRBD1 TRBJ1-2
CASSLASTGASTDTQYF TGTGCCAGCAGCTTGGCCTCAACAGGCGCTAGCACAGATACGCAGTATTTT TRBV5-6 - TRBJ2-3
CASSLTSGGAHNEQFF TGTGCCAGTAGTTTAACTAGCGGGGGGGCGCACAATGAGCAGTTCTTC TRBV19 TRBD2 TRBJ2-1
CASSSSRQGLREKLFF TGTGCCAGCAGCTCTAGTCGACAGGGCCTACGTGAAAAACTGTTTTTT TRBV11-2 TRBD1 TRBJ1-4
CASDLERVMGDTQYF TGTGCCAGCGACCTAGAGCGGGTTATGGGAGATACGCAGTATTTT TRBV6-1 - TRBJ2-3
CASSRDRHTEAFF TGTGCCAGCTCTCGTGACAGACACACTGAAGCTTTCTTT TRBV18 - TRBJ1-1
CSVAENWGQGEGSPLHF TGCAGCGTGGCCGAAAATTGGGGACAGGGGGAAGGATCACCCCTCCACTTT TRBV29-1 TRBD1 TRBJ1-6
CASSLGRGLSYEQYF TGCGCCAGCAGCTTGGGCAGGGGTCTCTCCTACGAGCAGTACTTC TRBV5-1 - TRBJ2-7
CASSPTVTGHAQYGYTF TGTGCCAGCTCACCAACAGTTACGGGACACGCACAATATGGCTACACCTTC TRBV18 - TRBJ1-2
CASSRKSKQGRTTEAFF TGTGCCAGTAGCCGTAAATCTAAACAGGGGAGGACCACTGAAGCTTTCTTT TRBV19 TRBD1 TRBJ1-1
CASSVAPGQSYEQYF TGTGCCAGCAGCGTGGCCCCGGGACAGTCCTACGAGCAGTACTTC TRBV9 TRBD1 TRBJ2-7
CASSLTRGGPYEQYF TGTGCCAGCAGCTTAACCCGAGGGGGACCTTACGAGCAGTACTTC TRBV7-9 - TRBJ2-7
CSSGQSYGYTF TGCAGCTCTGGACAGTCATATGGCTACACCTTC TRBV20-1 - TRBJ1-2
CASSLQGSATEAFF TGTGCCAGCAGCTTACAGGGTTCGGCCACTGAAGCTTTCTTT TRBV7-9 - TRBJ1-1
CASSTLMPGLAGGLETQYF TGTGCCAGCAGCACACTAATGCCGGGACTAGCGGGGGGGCTCGAGACCCAGTACTTC TRBV9 TRBD2 TRBJ2-5
CASSPGQGYEKLFF TGTGCCAGCAGCCCCGGACAGGGCTATGAAAAACTGTTTTTT TRBV7-2 TRBD1 TRBJ1-4
CASSVVGDQPQHF TGTGCCAGCAGTGTGGTCGGAGATCAGCCCCAGCATTTT TRBV2 - TRBJ1-5
CASSVGQGLSEQYF TGTGCCAGCAGTGTAGGCCAGGGTCTCTCCGAGCAGTACTTC TRBV2 - TRBJ2-7
CASSIAGTGYEKLFF TGTGCCAGTAGTATCGCCGGGACAGGGTATGAAAAACTGTTTTTT TRBV19 TRBD1 TRBJ1-4
CASSVGALGELFF TGTGCCAGCAGTGTAGGGGCCCTCGGGGAGCTGTTTTTT TRBV2 - TRBJ2-2
CASSYSGLAGSDTQYF TGTGCCAGCAGTTACTCGGGACTAGCAGGTTCAGATACGCAGTATTTT TRBV6-5 TRBD2 TRBJ2-3
CASSLVGQGETNEKLFF TGTGCCAGCAGCTTAGTAGGACAGGGGGAGACTAATGAAAAACTGTTTTTT TRBV11-2 TRBD1 TRBJ1-4